This T cell receptor (beta chain) was sequenced in a study of cytomegalovirus exposure and HLA in healthy donors. Study-wide findings and caveats: Follow-up analysis found HLA locus-dependent TCR association rates, highest for DRB1 and lowest for HLA-C. A few chains tied to CMV proved CMV antigen-specific in vitro. TCR sequences were mostly rare, though some public TCRs occurred in many donors.

With 60 Vbeta and 13 Jbeta primers, the PCR was carried out. Profiled with immunoSEQ multiplex PCR; TCRdb holds only in-frame clones, not every one. The sample has some 35,000 clones, more than 60% seen once. Looked up from germline, CDR1 is MNHEY and CDR2 is SVGAGI. Trimming took off 2 bases at V and 8 bases at J, with 10 bases between the two ends. The CDR3 has 14 residues. About this clone: Its matching antigen is unknown.

The sample taken for sequencing was PBMCs. The gene calls are TRBV6-5 and TRBJ1-6; possibly TRBD1 for D (5 bases). The sequence came from a man aged 25 to 40 in good health and CMV-seronegative. This CDR3 reads CASSYQGGYSPLHF. The CDR3 bases are TGTGCCAGCAGTTACCAGGGAGGGTATTCACCCCTCCACTTT.